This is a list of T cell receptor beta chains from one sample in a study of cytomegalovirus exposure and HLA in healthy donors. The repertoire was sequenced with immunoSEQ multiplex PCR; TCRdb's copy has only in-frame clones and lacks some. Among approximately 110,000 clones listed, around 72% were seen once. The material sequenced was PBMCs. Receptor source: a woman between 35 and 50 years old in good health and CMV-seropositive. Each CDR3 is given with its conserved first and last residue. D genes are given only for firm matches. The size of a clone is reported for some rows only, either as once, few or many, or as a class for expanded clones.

CDR3 DNA: TGCGCCAGCAGCCATAAAATTCTGAGACTAGGCCTGTACAATGAGCAGTTCTTC; CDR3 protein: CASSHKILRLGLYNEQFF; CDR3 length: 18; J gene: TRBJ2-1; V gene: TRBV4-3; clone size: .; D gene: .
CDR3 DNA: TGCGCCAGCAGCTCGACAGGACTCACAGATACGCAGTATTTT; CDR3 protein: CASSSTGLTDTQYF; CDR3 length: 14; J gene: TRBJ2-3; V gene: TRBV5-1; clone size: .; D gene: .
CDR3 DNA: TGTGCCAGCAGCGAACAGGGGGGCTATGGCTACACCTTC; CDR3 protein: CASSEQGGYGYTF; CDR3 length: 13; J gene: TRBJ1-2; V gene: TRBV9; clone size: .; D gene: TRBD1
CDR3 DNA: TGTGCCATCACCCCTGAGCGGGGGGGCCGCAATGAGCAGTTCTTC; CDR3 protein: CAITPERGGRNEQFF; CDR3 length: 15; J gene: TRBJ2-1; V gene: TRBV10-3; clone size: .; D gene: TRBD2
CDR3 DNA: TGCGCCAGCAGCCAAGACTGGGGCGGCGAGCAGTACTTC; CDR3 protein: CASSQDWGGEQYF; CDR3 length: 13; J gene: TRBJ2-7; V gene: TRBV4-3; clone size: .; D gene: .
CDR3 DNA: TGCGCCAGCAGCTTCGACAGGTCCGACTACGAGCAGTACTTC; CDR3 protein: CASSFDRSDYEQYF; CDR3 length: 14; J gene: TRBJ2-7; V gene: TRBV5-1; clone size: .; D gene: .
CDR3 DNA: TGTGCCAGCAGCTTGGACCCTAACGACCAAGAGACCCAGTACTTC; CDR3 protein: CASSLDPNDQETQYF; CDR3 length: 15; J gene: TRBJ2-5; V gene: TRBV5-4; clone size: .; D gene: .
CDR3 DNA: TGTGCCAGCAGCCCCGACCAAGGGAGGGCCCTTTGGAACACTGAAGCTTTCTTT; CDR3 protein: CASSPDQGRALWNTEAFF; CDR3 length: 18; J gene: TRBJ1-1; V gene: TRBV4-2; clone size: .; D gene: .
CDR3 DNA: TGCAGCGTTGGAGGGGGCAACGAGCAGTACTTC; CDR3 protein: CSVGGGNEQYF; CDR3 length: 11; J gene: TRBJ2-7; V gene: TRBV29-1; clone size: .; D gene: TRBD1
CDR3 DNA: TGTGCTAGCAGCTTAGCGCAGGGCGTGAAAAAAGAGACCCAGTACTTC; CDR3 protein: CASSLAQGVKKETQYF; CDR3 length: 16; J gene: TRBJ2-5; V gene: TRBV7-7; clone size: .; D gene: .
CDR3 DNA: TGCGCCAGCAGCTTGTCCAGGGGAGAAGGCTACACCTTC; CDR3 protein: CASSLSRGEGYTF; CDR3 length: 13; J gene: TRBJ1-2; V gene: TRBV5-1; clone size: .; D gene: .
CDR3 DNA: TGTGCCAGCAGGGACAGGGGCGAGACCCAGTACTTC; CDR3 protein: CASRDRGETQYF; CDR3 length: 12; J gene: TRBJ2-5; V gene: TRBV6-6; clone size: .; D gene: TRBD1
CDR3 DNA: TGTGCCAGCAGAAGCGTGAACACTGAAGCTTTCTTT; CDR3 protein: CASRSVNTEAFF; CDR3 length: 12; J gene: TRBJ1-1; V gene: TRBV6-1; clone size: .; D gene: .
CDR3 DNA: TGCGCCAGCAGCCAAGGCGGGACAGTCTATGGCTACACCTTC; CDR3 protein: CASSQGGTVYGYTF; CDR3 length: 14; J gene: TRBJ1-2; V gene: TRBV4-3; clone size: .; D gene: TRBD1
CDR3 DNA: TGTGCCATCAGCGACAGGGAAGGGGACAATGAGCAGTTCTTC; CDR3 protein: CAISDREGDNEQFF; CDR3 length: 14; J gene: TRBJ2-1; V gene: TRBV10-3; clone size: few; D gene: TRBD1
CDR3 DNA: TGTGCCAGCAGTGAGGTCAGGGTTCAGCCCCAGCATTTT; CDR3 protein: CASSEVRVQPQHF; CDR3 length: 13; J gene: TRBJ1-5; V gene: TRBV6-1; clone size: .; D gene: .
CDR3 DNA: TGTGCCAGCTCCGCGCGGACTAGCGGGGGCGAGACCCAGTACTTC; CDR3 protein: CASSARTSGGETQYF; CDR3 length: 15; J gene: TRBJ2-5; V gene: TRBV2; clone size: .; D gene: TRBD2
CDR3 DNA: TGTGCCAGCAGCTTATTAGGGGGGGGGCCCTATGAGCAGTTCTTC; CDR3 protein: CASSLLGGGPYEQFF; CDR3 length: 15; J gene: TRBJ2-1; V gene: TRBV11-1; clone size: .; D gene: .
CDR3 DNA: TGTGCCAGCAGCTCACGGGAACAGGGGGCCGGCTACACCTTC; CDR3 protein: CASSSREQGAGYTF; CDR3 length: 14; J gene: TRBJ1-2; V gene: TRBV5-4; clone size: .; D gene: TRBD1
CDR3 DNA: TGTGCCAGCAGCTTGGCCCCCCAGACTTCCTACGAGCAGTACTTC; CDR3 protein: CASSLAPQTSYEQYF; CDR3 length: 15; J gene: TRBJ2-7; V gene: TRBV5-8; clone size: .; D gene: .
CDR3 DNA: TGTGCCAGCTCACCAGCGGCTGGAGAGACCCAGTACTTC; CDR3 protein: CASSPAAGETQYF; CDR3 length: 13; J gene: TRBJ2-5; V gene: TRBV18; clone size: few; D gene: .
CDR3 DNA: TGTGCCAGCAGTGGAAGGGGGGGCCGAGAGACCCAGTACTTC; CDR3 protein: CASSGRGGRETQYF; CDR3 length: 14; J gene: TRBJ2-5; V gene: TRBV25-1; clone size: once; D gene: .
CDR3 DNA: TGCGCCAGCACCCCCGAGAGTTCCCATAATTCACCCCTCCACTTT; CDR3 protein: CASTPESSHNSPLHF; CDR3 length: 15; J gene: TRBJ1-6; V gene: TRBV5-1; clone size: .; D gene: .
CDR3 DNA: TGTGCCAGCAGCGTAGAGTCCGGGGTTGGCACTGAAGCTTTCTTT; CDR3 protein: CASSVESGVGTEAFF; CDR3 length: 15; J gene: TRBJ1-1; V gene: TRBV9; clone size: .; D gene: .
CDR3 DNA: TGTGCCAGCAGCGATTACGGGACAGGGGGCGGTGGCTACACCTTC; CDR3 protein: CASSDYGTGGGGYTF; CDR3 length: 15; J gene: TRBJ1-2; V gene: TRBV6-5; clone size: .; D gene: TRBD1
CDR3 DNA: TGTGCCAGCAGCTTAGTAGGGGGCTACACTGAAGCTTTCTTT; CDR3 protein: CASSLVGGYTEAFF; CDR3 length: 14; J gene: TRBJ1-1; V gene: TRBV11-2; clone size: .; D gene: TRBD1
CDR3 DNA: TGTGCCAGCAGCTTAGACAGGGAAGTCACTGAAGCTTTCTTT; CDR3 protein: CASSLDREVTEAFF; CDR3 length: 14; J gene: TRBJ1-1; V gene: TRBV11-1; clone size: .; D gene: .
CDR3 DNA: TGTGCCAGCAGTTTAATGACAGCCGATACGCAGTATTTT; CDR3 protein: CASSLMTADTQYF; CDR3 length: 13; J gene: TRBJ2-3; V gene: TRBV27; clone size: .; D gene: .
CDR3 DNA: TGTGCCACCAGCCCCGAAACCGCAGGGGTAAGCAATCAGCCCCAGCATTTT; CDR3 protein: CATSPETAGVSNQPQHF; CDR3 length: 17; J gene: TRBJ1-5; V gene: TRBV15; clone size: few; D gene: .
CDR3 DNA: TGTGCCAGCAGTGAGGACAGCACTGAAGCTTTCTTT; CDR3 protein: CASSEDSTEAFF; CDR3 length: 12; J gene: TRBJ1-1; V gene: TRBV25-1; clone size: .; D gene: .
CDR3 DNA: TGCGCCAGCAGCTTGGAGGGTAGCGGGGGGGCCAAGTTCTTC; CDR3 protein: CASSLEGSGGAKFF; CDR3 length: 14; J gene: TRBJ2-1; V gene: TRBV5-1; clone size: .; D gene: TRBD2
CDR3 DNA: TGTGCCAGCAGCTTAGGAAGACTTGATATCCGATCCTACGAGCAGTACTTC; CDR3 protein: CASSLGRLDIRSYEQYF; CDR3 length: 17; J gene: TRBJ2-7; V gene: TRBV11-2; clone size: .; D gene: .
CDR3 DNA: TGTGCCAGCAGCTTCGGACAGGGAAACACTGAAGCTTTCTTT; CDR3 protein: CASSFGQGNTEAFF; CDR3 length: 14; J gene: TRBJ1-1; V gene: TRBV7-9; clone size: .; D gene: TRBD1
CDR3 DNA: TGTGCCAGCAGTGACCGGGGTTGGCAAGATGGCTACACCTTC; CDR3 protein: CASSDRGWQDGYTF; CDR3 length: 14; J gene: TRBJ1-2; V gene: TRBV6-1; clone size: .; D gene: .
CDR3 DNA: TGTGCCAGCAGCTTTGGGACAGCAGGCTACGAGCAGTACTTC; CDR3 protein: CASSFGTAGYEQYF; CDR3 length: 14; J gene: TRBJ2-7; V gene: TRBV7-2; clone size: .; D gene: TRBD1
CDR3 DNA: TGTGCCAGCAGCTTAAGGATGGGAGTTGAAAAACTGTTTTTT; CDR3 protein: CASSLRMGVEKLFF; CDR3 length: 14; J gene: TRBJ1-4; V gene: TRBV7-2; clone size: .; D gene: .
CDR3 DNA: TGTGCCAGCACTTCGGGAGGGGAAAGGAGCCCGTTGAACACTGAAGCTTTCTTT; CDR3 protein: CASTSGGERSPLNTEAFF; CDR3 length: 18; J gene: TRBJ1-1; V gene: TRBV5-4; clone size: .; D gene: .
CDR3 DNA: TGTGCCAGCAGTTTAACGGGGGACACTGAAGCTTTCTTT; CDR3 protein: CASSLTGDTEAFF; CDR3 length: 13; J gene: TRBJ1-1; V gene: TRBV27; clone size: .; D gene: .
CDR3 DNA: TGTGCCGGAGCGGACAGGGACGAAAAACTGTTTTTT; CDR3 protein: CAGADRDEKLFF; CDR3 length: 12; J gene: TRBJ1-4; V gene: TRBV2; clone size: .; D gene: TRBD1
CDR3 DNA: TGTGCCATCAGCGGACAGTCCATGAACACTGAAGCTTTCTTT; CDR3 protein: CAISGQSMNTEAFF; CDR3 length: 14; J gene: TRBJ1-1; V gene: TRBV10-3; clone size: .; D gene: .
CDR3 DNA: TGTGCCAGCAGCAAGACAGGGACCAACGTCCTGACTTTC; CDR3 protein: CASSKTGTNVLTF; CDR3 length: 13; J gene: TRBJ2-6; V gene: TRBV6-4; clone size: .; D gene: TRBD1
CDR3 DNA: TGCGCCAGCAGCTTCGAGGGCAACTCAGATACGCAGTATTTT; CDR3 protein: CASSFEGNSDTQYF; CDR3 length: 14; J gene: TRBJ2-3; V gene: TRBV5-1; clone size: .; D gene: .
CDR3 DNA: TGTGCCAGCAGCCAACAGGGGTCCAAAAACATTCAGTACTTC; CDR3 protein: CASSQQGSKNIQYF; CDR3 length: 14; J gene: TRBJ2-4; V gene: TRBV7-2; clone size: few; D gene: TRBD1
CDR3 DNA: TGTGCCACCAGCAGCCGTTTCACCCCAGCGGGAGATGGGGGCAAAGGTGAAAAACTGTTTTTT; CDR3 protein: CATSSRFTPAGDGGKGEKLFF; CDR3 length: 21; J gene: TRBJ1-4; V gene: TRBV15; clone size: .; D gene: .
CDR3 DNA: TGTGCCAGCAGAATCCTAGCGGGGGGAACCTACGAGCAGTACTTC; CDR3 protein: CASRILAGGTYEQYF; CDR3 length: 15; J gene: TRBJ2-7; V gene: TRBV6-1; clone size: few; D gene: TRBD2
CDR3 DNA: TGCGCCAGCAGCCAAGGGAGGCCGAGCAGTGAGCAGTTCTTC; CDR3 protein: CASSQGRPSSEQFF; CDR3 length: 14; J gene: TRBJ2-1; V gene: TRBV4-1; clone size: .; D gene: .
CDR3 DNA: TGTGCCAGTAGTACCGGAACAGGGCCTGGCTACACCTTC; CDR3 protein: CASSTGTGPGYTF; CDR3 length: 13; J gene: TRBJ1-2; V gene: TRBV19; clone size: .; D gene: .
CDR3 DNA: TGCGCCAGCAGCCAAGAGGGACGTGTAGGGGGTACTCGGTACAATGAGCAGTTCTTC; CDR3 protein: CASSQEGRVGGTRYNEQFF; CDR3 length: 19; J gene: TRBJ2-1; V gene: TRBV4-3; clone size: .; D gene: .
CDR3 DNA: TGTGCCATCAGTCCCGGGACAGGGGTTCTTGGGACAGATACGCAGTATTTT; CDR3 protein: CAISPGTGVLGTDTQYF; CDR3 length: 17; J gene: TRBJ2-3; V gene: TRBV10-3; clone size: few; D gene: TRBD1
CDR3 DNA: TGTGCCAGCAGGTACGGCCCCGGGACATCCAACACTGAAGCTTTCTTT; CDR3 protein: CASRYGPGTSNTEAFF; CDR3 length: 16; J gene: TRBJ1-1; V gene: TRBV6-5; clone size: .; D gene: .
CDR3 DNA: TGTGCCAGCGGACCGAACGGGGGGGGGCAAGAGACCCAGTACTTC; CDR3 protein: CASGPNGGGQETQYF; CDR3 length: 15; J gene: TRBJ2-5; V gene: TRBV7-2; clone size: .; D gene: TRBD2
CDR3 DNA: TGTGCCAGCAGCCCCAAACAGGAGGGAGCTGAAGCTTTCTTT; CDR3 protein: CASSPKQEGAEAFF; CDR3 length: 14; J gene: TRBJ1-1; V gene: TRBV5-4; clone size: once; D gene: .